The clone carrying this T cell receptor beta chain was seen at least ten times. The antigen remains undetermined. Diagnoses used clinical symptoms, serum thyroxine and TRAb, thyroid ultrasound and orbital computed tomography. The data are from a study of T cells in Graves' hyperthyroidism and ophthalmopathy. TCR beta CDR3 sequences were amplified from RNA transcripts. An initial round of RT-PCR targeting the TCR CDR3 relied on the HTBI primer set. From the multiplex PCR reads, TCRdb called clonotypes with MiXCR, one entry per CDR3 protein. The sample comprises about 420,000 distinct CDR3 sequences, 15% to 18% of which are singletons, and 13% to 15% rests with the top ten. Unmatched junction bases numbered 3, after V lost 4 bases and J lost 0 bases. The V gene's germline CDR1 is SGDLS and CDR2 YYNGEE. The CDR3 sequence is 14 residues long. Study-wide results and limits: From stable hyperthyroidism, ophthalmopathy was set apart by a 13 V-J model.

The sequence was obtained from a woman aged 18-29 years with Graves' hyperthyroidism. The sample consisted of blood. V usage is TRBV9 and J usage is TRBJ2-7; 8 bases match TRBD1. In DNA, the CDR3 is TGTGCCAGCAGCCGGACAGGGACCTCCTACGAGCAGTACTTC. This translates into CASSRTGTSYEQYF.